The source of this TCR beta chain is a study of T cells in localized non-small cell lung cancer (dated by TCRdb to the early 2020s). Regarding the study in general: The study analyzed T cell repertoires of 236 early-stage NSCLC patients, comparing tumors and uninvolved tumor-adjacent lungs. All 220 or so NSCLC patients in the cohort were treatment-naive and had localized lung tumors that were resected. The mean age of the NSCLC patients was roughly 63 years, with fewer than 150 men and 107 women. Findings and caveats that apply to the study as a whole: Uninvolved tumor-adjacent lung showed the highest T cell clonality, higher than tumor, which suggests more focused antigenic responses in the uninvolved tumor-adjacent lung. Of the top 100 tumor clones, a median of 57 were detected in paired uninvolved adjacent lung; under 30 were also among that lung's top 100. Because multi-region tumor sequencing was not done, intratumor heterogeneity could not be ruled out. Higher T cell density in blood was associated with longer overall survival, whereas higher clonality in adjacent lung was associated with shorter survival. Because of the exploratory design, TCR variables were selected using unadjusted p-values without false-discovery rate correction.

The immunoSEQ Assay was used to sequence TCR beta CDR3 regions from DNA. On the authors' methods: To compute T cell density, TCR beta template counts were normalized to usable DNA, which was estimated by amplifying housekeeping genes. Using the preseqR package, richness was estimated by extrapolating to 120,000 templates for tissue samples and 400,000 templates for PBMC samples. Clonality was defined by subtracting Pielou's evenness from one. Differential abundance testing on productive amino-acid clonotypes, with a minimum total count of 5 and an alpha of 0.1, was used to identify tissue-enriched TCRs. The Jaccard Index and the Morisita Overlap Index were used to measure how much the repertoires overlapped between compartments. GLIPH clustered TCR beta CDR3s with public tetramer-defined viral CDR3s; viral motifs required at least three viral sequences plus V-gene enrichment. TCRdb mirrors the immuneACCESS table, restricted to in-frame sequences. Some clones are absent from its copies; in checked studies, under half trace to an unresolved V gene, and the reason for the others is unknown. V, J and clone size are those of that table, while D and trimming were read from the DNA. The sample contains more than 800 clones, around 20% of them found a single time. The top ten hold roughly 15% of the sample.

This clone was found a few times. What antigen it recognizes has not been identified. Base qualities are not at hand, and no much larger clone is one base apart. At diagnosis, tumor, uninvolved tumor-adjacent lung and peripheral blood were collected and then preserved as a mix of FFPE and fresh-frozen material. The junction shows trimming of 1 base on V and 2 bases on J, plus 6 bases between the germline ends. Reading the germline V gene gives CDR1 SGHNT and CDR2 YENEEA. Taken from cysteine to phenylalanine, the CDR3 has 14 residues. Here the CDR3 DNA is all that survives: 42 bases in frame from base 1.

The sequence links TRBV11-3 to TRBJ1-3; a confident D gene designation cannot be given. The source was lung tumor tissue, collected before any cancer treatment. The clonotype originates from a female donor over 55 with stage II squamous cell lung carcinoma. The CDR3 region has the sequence CASSLGRAGNTIYF. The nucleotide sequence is TGTGCCAGCAGCTTAGGTAGAGCTGGAAACACCATATATTTT.